A single sample gave rise to the 21 T cell receptor beta chains below, sequenced in a study of T cells in Graves' hyperthyroidism and ophthalmopathy. Amplified TCR beta CDR3 regions derived from RNA transcripts. Carried out on the TCR CDR3, a first-round RT-PCR used the HTBI primer set. One entry per CDR3 protein results from TCRdb running MiXCR on the multiplex PCR reads. In the table there are some 370,000 distinct CDR3 sequences, about a sixth of which are singletons. What was sequenced was blood. The source is a woman aged 30 to 39 with Graves' hyperthyroidism that later progressed to Graves' ophthalmopathy.

This chain joins TRBV5-1 and TRBJ2-7, with 9 nucleotides matching TRBD1. Germline CDR1 SGHRS, CDR2 YFSETQ. V shed 4 bases and J 2 bases; nucleotides not matched to a gene: 7. This CDR3 spans 15 amino acids. The CDR3 DNA reads TGCGCCAGCAGCCCGGGACAGGGAGGCCCCTACGAGCAGTACTTC. It yields the protein CASSPGQGGPYEQYF.

The chain joins TRBV14 to TRBJ2-7; D remains ambiguous. The CDR3 is 13 residues long. V lost 6 bases to trimming and J lost 0 bases, with 9 bases between them. Germline V gene sequence: CDR1 SGHDN, CDR2 FVKESK. The CDR3 DNA reads as TGTGCCAGCAGAAAGACGGACTCCTACGAGCAGTACTTC. As protein: CASRKTDSYEQYF.

This clonotype was recorded many times. The chain is built from TRBV12-3 or TRBV12-4 and TRBJ1-1, with 8 bases aligning to TRBD1. This CDR3 is built from 14 residues. With V trimmed by 5 bases and J by 4 bases, 6 bases remained unmatched. This CDR3 is CASSDNRGITEAFF. The CDR3 DNA is TGTGCCAGCAGTGACAACAGGGGGATCACTGAAGCTTTCTTT.

V usage is TRBV5-1 and J usage is TRBJ2-3, with a possible D match to TRBD2 (6 bases). CDR3 length: 13 residues. From germline, CDR1 is SGHRS and CDR2 YFSETQ. V lost 5 bases, J lost 6 bases, and 13 bases lay in between. CDR3 residues: CASRPPGLDTQYF. CDR3 nucleotide sequence: TGCGCCAGCAGGCCCCCGGGACTTGATACGCAGTATTTT.

This clonotype was counted at least ten times. V gene TRBV20-1 combines with J gene TRBJ2-1; TRBD2 aligns across 10 bases. The J segment lost 8 bases and the V segment lost 3 bases, leaving 13 bases of the junction unmatched. The length of the CDR3 is 16 residues. From germline, CDR1 is DFQATT and CDR2 SNEGSKA (reference sequence). The CDR3 region has the DNA TGCAGTGCTAGGGACCCTAGCGGGAGCGACGAGGATGAGCAGTTCTTC. It is translated as CSARDPSGSDEDEQFF.

This clonotype was picked up many times. The chain joins TRBV19 to TRBJ2-1; 8 bases align to TRBD2. The CDR3 runs 15 residues. With V trimmed by 5 bases and J by 3 bases, 6 bases remained unmatched. Germline CDR1 and CDR2: LNHDA and SQIVND (reference sequence). This CDR3 reads CASSLRGGSYNEQFF. In nucleotides, the CDR3 is TGTGCCAGTAGTCTACGGGGGGGAAGCTACAATGAGCAGTTCTTC.

This clonotype was observed a handful of times. The V call is TRBV10-3, the J call TRBJ1-2; possible D gene TRBD1, 5 bases. Trimming stripped 4 bases from V and 5 bases from J, with 8 bases between. Germline CDR1 is ENHRY and CDR2 is SYGVKD. CDR3 length: 12 residues. The CDR3 is CAISGDRYGYTF. Here the CDR3 DNA reads TGTGCCATCAGTGGGGACCGGTATGGCTACACCTTC.

This clonotype was observed a few times. The chain carries TRBV11-2 and TRBJ1-1; D uncertain. Germline V gives CDR1 SGHAT, CDR2 FQNNGV. V was clipped by 8 bases and J by 0 bases, with 4 bases between them. CDR3 length: 11 amino acids. The CDR3 coding sequence is TGTGCCAGCGGGCTGAACACTGAAGCTTTCTTT. It specifies CASGLNTEAFF.

This clonotype was picked up many times. The chain has TRBV6-1 and TRBJ2-2, with unresolved D. V dropped 5 bases and J dropped 3 bases, with 10 bases sitting between them. The CDR3 runs 14 residues. Germline V lookup: CDR1 MNHNS, CDR2 SASEGT. This CDR3 reads CASSFLLYTGELFF. The CDR3 DNA sequence: TGTGCCAGCAGTTTCCTACTTTACACCGGGGAGCTGTTTTTT.

The chain couples TRBV7-2 to TRBJ2-5; 8 bases align to TRBD2. The CDR3 has 15 residues. After removal of 5 bases from V and 1 base from J, the junction contained 6 bases not matched to a gene. The germline gives CDR1 SGHTA, CDR2 FQGNSA. In DNA form, the CDR3 reads TGTGCCAGCAGCAGTCTAGCGGGCTTCCAAGAGACCCAGTACTTC. This encodes CASSSLAGFQETQYF. Filled out from reference TRBV7-2 and TRBJ2-5, the complete variable domain reads GAGVSQSPSNKVTEKGKDVELRCDPISGHTALYWYRQSLGQGLEFLIYFQGNSAPDKSGLPSDRFSAERTGGSVSTLTIQRTQQEDSAVYLCASSSLAGFQETQYFGPGTRLLVL.

This clonotype was observed many times. The V and J genes are TRBV20-1 and TRBJ2-3; 11 bases fit TRBD2. The junction had 7 bases not matched to a gene; V was cut back by 4 bases and J by 1 base. Per the germline V gene, CDR1 is DFQATT and CDR2 is SNEGSKA (reference sequence). The CDR3 sequence is 16 residues long. The CDR3: CSAKGSGGDRTDTQYF. The CDR3 DNA sequence: TGCAGTGCTAAGGGTAGCGGGGGGGACCGCACAGATACGCAGTATTTT.

This clonotype has ten or more counts. The CDR3 nucleotides are TGTGCCACCAGTGATCCGGCCGGGACTAGCGCTTACAATGAGCAGTTCTTC. This gives the protein CATSDPAGTSAYNEQFF. The rearrangement uses TRBV24-1 and TRBJ2-1; 10 bases are a match to TRBD2. Germline assignment: CDR1 KGHDR and CDR2 SFDVKD. The CDR3 loop spans 17 amino acids. The ends lost 3 bases at V and 4 bases at J; junction bases unmatched: 8.

This clonotype was picked up many times. The chain employs TRBV6-5 and TRBJ2-7; D is possibly TRBD2 (5 bases). The CDR3 contains 15 residues. Germline V gene sequence: CDR1 MNHEY, CDR2 SVGAGI. The ends were cut back, 2 bases at V and 7 bases at J, with 18 bases in the middle. The CDR3 sequence is CASSYGLGSSGEQYF. In DNA, the CDR3 is TGTGCCAGCAGTTACGGTCTGGGGTCCTCGGGGGAGCAGTACTTC.

This clonotype came up many times. The chain couples TRBV6-5 to TRBJ2-5; 7 bases match TRBD2. The V and J ends lost 2 bases and 2 bases, in that order; junction bases with no gene match: 5. Looked up from germline, CDR1 is MNHEY and CDR2 is SVGAGI. The CDR3 spans 15 residues. CDR3 nucleotide sequence: TGTGCCAGCAGTTACGCCGTGGGAGGGCAAGAGACCCAGTACTTC. The encoded protein is CASSYAVGGQETQYF.

This clonotype was observed at least ten times. The chain combines TRBV2 with TRBJ1-5; the D gene is possibly TRBD1 (6 bases). CDR3 length: 13 residues. The V gene lost 6 bases and the J gene lost 5 bases, with 11 bases spanning the gap. Per germline, CDR1 SNHLY and CDR2 FYNNEI. The CDR3: CASRRGADQPQHF. CDR3 coding DNA: TGTGCCAGCAGGCGGGGGGCGGATCAGCCCCAGCATTTT. Together with reference TRBV2 and TRBJ1-5, the CDR3 gives the full variable domain: EPEVTQTPSHQVTQMGQEVILRCVPISNHLYFYWYRQILGQKVEFLVSFYNNEISEKSEIFDDQFSVERPDGSNFTLKIRSTKLEDSAMYFCASRRGADQPQHFGDGTRLSIL.

In this sample, this clonotype turned up many times. The gene calls are TRBV5-1 and TRBJ1-2, with D unclear. Germline V lookup: CDR1 SGHRS, CDR2 YFSETQ. The CDR3 covers 14 residues. With 1 base removed from V and 2 bases from J, the gap between germline ends came to 9 bases. CDR3 in amino acids: CASSLSLVNYGYTF. The CDR3 DNA reads as TGCGCCAGCAGCTTGTCTCTCGTCAACTATGGCTACACCTTC.

This chain joins TRBV5-1 and TRBJ2-3; 10 nucleotides agree with TRBD2. V lost 5 bases, J lost 3 bases, and 6 bases stayed unmatched. The CDR3 spans 15 residues. The germline V gene encodes CDR1 SGHRS and CDR2 YFSETQ. CDR3 protein: CASRISGGVTDTQYF. The CDR3, as DNA: TGCGCCAGCAGGATAAGCGGGGGGGTTACAGATACGCAGTATTTT.

In its sample, this clonotype was seen a few times. V and J are TRBV14 and TRBJ1-6; no clear D gene. This CDR3 has 15 residues. The ends were cut back, 1 base at V and 10 bases at J, with 14 bases in the middle. Germline CDR1 is SGHDN and CDR2 is FVKESK. CDR3 bases: TGTGCCAGCAGCCAAGTTCCGGGCGGGAGGTCACCCCTCCACTTT. As protein: CASSQVPGGRSPLHF.

This chain joins TRBV7-9 and TRBJ2-2; 7 bases line up with TRBD1. The CDR3 loop spans 14 amino acids. Trimming at V came to 1 base and at J to 7 bases, leaving 3 bases not matched to a gene. The germline CDR1 and CDR2 sequences are SEHNR and FQNEAQ (reference sequence). CDR3 coding DNA: TGTGCCAGCAGCTTAGATACAGGGGTCGGGGAGCTGTTTTTT. This sequence encodes CASSLDTGVGELFF.

The genes are TRBV29-1 and TRBJ1-2; no clear D gene. The CDR3 is 14 residues long. The V gene lost 4 bases and the J gene lost 8 bases, with 20 bases spanning the gap. Germline-derived CDR1 and CDR2 are SQVTM and ANQGSEA. The CDR3 is CSVVWFGVPGGYTF. The CDR3, as DNA: TGCAGCGTTGTATGGTTCGGGGTTCCGGGGGGCTACACCTTC.

Remarks on this clonotype: Since a much larger clone is just one base distant, this may be a read error. The chain carries TRBV3-1 and TRBJ1-5; the D gene is possibly TRBD1 (5 bases). The CDR3 spans 16 residues. Germline V CDR1 and CDR2: LGHDT, YNNKEL (reference sequence). Trimming left V 4 bases short and J 6 bases short, with 19 bases between. CDR3 coding DNA: TGTGCCAGCAGCCCGTACTTCGACAGTATAAGTCAGCCCCAGCATTTT. Amino acids: CASSPYFDSISQPQHF.